These 22 T cell receptor beta chains share one sample of origin, sequenced in a study of blood T cell repertoires in COVID-19. Here immunoSEQ multiplex PCR was the method, and the copy in TCRdb shows in-frame clones only, minus some. The sample has approximately 220,000 clones; about four fifths are singletons. The sequencing sample was made of PBMCs or T cells enriched from blood (not recorded which). The receptors stem from a woman between 50 and 59 years old who had been exposed to COVID-19.

The chain uses TRBV24-1 and TRBJ2-1, with 8 bases matching TRBD1. Germline assignment: CDR1 KGHDR and CDR2 SFDVKD. The V gene end was trimmed by 9 bases and the J gene end by 4 bases; junction bases not matched to a gene: 10. The CDR3 has 15 amino acids. The DNA for the CDR3 is TGTGCCACCGGAACCGACAGGGGAGGATACAATGAGCAGTTCTTC. Its protein product is CATGTDRGGYNEQFF.

The chain couples TRBV2 to TRBJ1-2; 8 bases fit TRBD1. The germline gives CDR1 SNHLY, CDR2 FYNNEI. V was clipped by 8 bases and J by 5 bases; unmatched bases: 10. The CDR3 loop spans 14 amino acids. In nucleotides, the CDR3 is TGTGCCAGCTCGGGGACAGGTTGGAGATATGGCTACACCTTC. It specifies CASSGTGWRYGYTF.

The DNA of the CDR3 is TGTGCCACCAGTGCCGGGACAGGGGTTTATGGCTACACCTTC. Translation gives CATSAGTGVYGYTF. The chain is built from TRBV24-1 and TRBJ1-2; 10 nucleotides agree with TRBD1. V gave up 5 bases and J gave up 5 bases; unmatched junction bases: 4. The germline V gene has CDR1 KGHDR and CDR2 SFDVKD. CDR3 length: 14 amino acids.

This rearrangement joins TRBV7-9 to TRBJ1-2; D ambiguous. Germline assignment: CDR1 SEHNR and CDR2 FQNEAQ (reference sequence). CDR3 length equals 14 residues. V was clipped by 5 bases and J by 0 bases, with 10 bases between them. The CDR3 spells CASSLSGTNYGYTF. CDR3 DNA sequence: TGTGCCAGCAGCCTGTCGGGAACTAACTATGGCTACACCTTC.

This chain uses TRBV18 with TRBJ1-4; 8 nucleotides match TRBD1. The germline V gene encodes CDR1 KGHSH and CDR2 LQKENI. After removal of 0 bases from V and 8 bases from J, the junction contained 2 bases not matched to a gene. The CDR3 length is 14 residues. CDR3 DNA sequence: TGTGCCAGCTCACCACCCCCAGGGGGCGAAAAACTGTTTTTT. Translation gives CASSPPPGGEKLFF.

This clone showed up just once. The CDR3 protein is CASSLVGYGYTF. The CDR3 nucleotides read TGTGCCAGCAGCCTGGTCGGGTATGGCTACACCTTC. The rearrangement joins TRBV5-4 to TRBJ1-2; D unresolved. This CDR3 spans 12 amino acids. Per germline, CDR1 SGHNT and CDR2 YYREEE (reference sequence). The germline V and J ends were trimmed by 4 bases and 5 bases, with 9 bases remaining between them. Full variable domain (missing parts from reference TRBV5-4 and TRBJ1-2): ETGVTQSPTHLIKTRGQQVTLRCSSQSGHNTVSWYQQALGQGPQFIFQYYREEENGRGNFPPRFSGLQFPNYSSELNVNALELDDSALYLCASSLVGYGYTFGSGTRLTVV.

This chain uses TRBV19 with TRBJ1-2; the D gene is possibly TRBD1 (6 bases). Germline V lookup: CDR1 LNHDA, CDR2 SQIVND (reference sequence). The CDR3 totals 13 residues. The V and J ends lost 1 base and 5 bases respectively, with 8 bases between them. The CDR3 bases are TGTGCCAGTAGTATAGCACAGGGATATGGCTACACCTTC. Translation: CASSIAQGYGYTF. Full variable domain (remainder filled in from reference TRBV19 and TRBJ1-2): DGGITQSPKYLFRKEGQNVTLSCEQNLNHDAMYWYRQDPGQGLRLIYYSQIVNDFQKGDIAEGYSVSREKKESFPLTVTSAQKNPTAFYLCASSIAQGYGYTFGSGTRLTVV.

This chain joins TRBV6-1 and TRBJ1-5; TRBD1 matches 7 bases. V shed 2 bases, J shed 5 bases, and the junction held 3 bases outside the gene matches. Germline CDR1 is MNHNS and CDR2 is SASEGT. The CDR3 loop spans 14 amino acids. The CDR3 spells CASSEQQGYQPQHF. The CDR3 DNA reads TGTGCCAGCAGTGAACAACAGGGGTATCAGCCCCAGCATTTT.

This sequence joins TRBV7-9 and TRBJ1-2, with D perhaps matching TRBD1 (5 bases). V lost 5 bases, J lost 4 bases, and 11 bases lay in between. Germline V gene sequence: CDR1 SEHNR, CDR2 FQNEAQ (reference sequence). CDR3 length: 13 residues. This CDR3 is CASSPRQSYGYTF. The CDR3, as DNA: TGTGCCAGCAGCCCGAGACAGAGCTATGGCTACACCTTC.

J is TRBJ1-1 and V is TRBV4-3; D unresolved. The CDR3 is 15 residues long. Per germline, CDR1 LGHNA and CDR2 YSLEER. Trimming took off 1 base at V and 6 bases at J, with 15 bases between the two ends. The CDR3 loop is CASSQGFAAGAEAFF. CDR3 nucleotides: TGCGCCAGCAGCCAAGGATTCGCGGCGGGCGCTGAAGCTTTCTTT.

The chain is built from TRBV6-2 or TRBV6-3 and TRBJ2-7; D is uncertain. Between the trimmed V and J ends, which lost 1 base and 5 bases, there was a span of 3 bases. CDR1 and CDR2 (germline): MNHEY, SVGEGT. There are 11 residues in the CDR3. The CDR3 protein is CASSYLNEQYF. DNA for the CDR3: TGTGCCAGCAGTTACTTAAACGAGCAGTACTTC.

The chain couples TRBV20-1 to TRBJ1-4, with D unclear. V lost 6 bases, J lost 13 bases, and 15 bases lay in between. The germline V gene encodes CDR1 DFQATT and CDR2 SNEGSKA (reference sequence). The CDR3 runs to 11 residues. In DNA form, the CDR3 reads TGCAGTGCGCCTCGGGTCGGAGGACTGTTTTTT. Amino acid sequence: CSAPRVGGLFF.

The chain carries TRBV19 and TRBJ2-1; D gene unclear. This CDR3 region has 12 residues. Per the germline V gene, CDR1 is LNHDA and CDR2 is SQIVND (reference sequence). The V gene lost 5 bases and the J gene lost 5 bases, with 7 bases spanning the gap. CDR3 amino acids: CASSLRNNEQFF. The CDR3 DNA is TGTGCCAGTAGTCTCAGGAACAATGAGCAGTTCTTC.

This rearrangement joins TRBV7-6 to TRBJ2-1, with 7 nucleotides matching TRBD2. CDR1 and CDR2 from the germline V gene are SGHVS and FNYEAQ. The CDR3 contains 11 residues. The J segment lost 10 bases and the V segment lost 3 bases, leaving 0 bases of the junction unmatched. CDR3 residues: CASSLRGEQFF. The DNA for the CDR3 is TGTGCCAGCAGCTTGCGGGGGGAGCAGTTCTTC.

This chain joins TRBV25-1 and TRBJ2-3; weak D call: TRBD2 (5 bases). The CDR3 has 12 amino acids. V was cut by 4 bases and J by 4 bases, with 6 bases left in between. The germline CDR1 and CDR2 sequences are MGHDK and SYGVNS. CDR3 nucleotide sequence: TGTGCCAGCAGTGGGGAGCCAGATACGCAGTATTTT. It translates to CASSGEPDTQYF.

This chain uses TRBV5-1 with TRBJ2-7; D perhaps matches TRBD1 (5 bases). Deletions cut 1 base from V and 6 bases from J, with 8 bases between. The CDR3 contains 12 residues. Germline V gives CDR1 SGHRS, CDR2 YFSETQ. DNA for the CDR3: TGCGCCAGCAGCTTGCAGGGTGGCGAGCAGTACTTC. Its translation is CASSLQGGEQYF.

The rearrangement uses TRBV11-3 and TRBJ2-1; a weak D match, TRBD2 (7 bases). CDR3 length equals 16 residues. Deletions cut 0 bases from V and 4 bases from J, with 13 bases between. In germline, CDR1 is SGHNT, CDR2 YENEEA. The DNA of the CDR3 is TGTGCCAGCAGCTTAGATCGAGGGGGGGGATACAATGAGCAGTTCTTC. It specifies CASSLDRGGGYNEQFF.

The V gene is TRBV27, the J gene TRBJ2-2; tentative D call: TRBD1 (5 bases). Trimming left V 3 bases short and J 4 bases short, with 9 bases between. Looked up from germline, CDR1 is MNHEY and CDR2 is SMNVEV (reference sequence). CDR3 length equals 14 residues. CDR3 amino acids: CASSFSGSTGELFF. The CDR3 nucleotides read TGTGCCAGCAGTTTCTCAGGGTCCACCGGGGAGCTGTTTTTT.

V usage is TRBV5-1 and J usage is TRBJ1-2, with 9 bases that match TRBD1. V gave up 6 bases and J gave up 8 bases; unmatched junction bases: 11. Germline CDR1 is SGHRS and CDR2 is YFSETQ. There are 14 residues in the CDR3. CDR3 sequence: CASNPGQGREGYTF. CDR3 sequence (DNA): TGCGCCAGCAATCCTGGACAGGGGCGTGAGGGCTACACCTTC.

The chain uses TRBV15 and TRBJ1-6; D is unresolved. The ends were cut back, 5 bases at V and 9 bases at J, with 23 bases in the middle. Germline lookup yields CDR1 LNHNV and CDR2 YYDKDF (reference sequence). The CDR3 extends over 17 amino acids. CDR3 in amino acids: CATSVSNLREIISPLHF. For the CDR3, the DNA is TGTGCCACCAGCGTTTCGAACCTGCGGGAGATTATTTCACCCCTCCACTTT.

This sequence joins TRBV10-3 and TRBJ2-6, with D unclear. Germline CDR1 ENHRY, CDR2 SYGVKD. CDR3 length: 16 amino acids. Trimming removed 3 bases at V and 0 bases at J, with 9 bases between. The CDR3 DNA sequence: TGTGCCATCAGTGACCCAGGTCACTCTGGGGCCAACGTCCTGACTTTC. It encodes CAISDPGHSGANVLTF.

The V call is TRBV25-1, the J call TRBJ1-6, with TRBD1 matching over 7 bases. Trimming at V came to 7 bases and at J to 7 bases, leaving 7 bases not matched to a gene. Germline V CDR1 and CDR2: MGHDK, SYGVNS. The CDR3 loop spans 14 amino acids. CDR3 in amino acids: CASTEGAWNSPLHF. CDR3 DNA sequence: TGTGCCAGCACAGAGGGGGCTTGGAATTCACCCCTCCACTTT.